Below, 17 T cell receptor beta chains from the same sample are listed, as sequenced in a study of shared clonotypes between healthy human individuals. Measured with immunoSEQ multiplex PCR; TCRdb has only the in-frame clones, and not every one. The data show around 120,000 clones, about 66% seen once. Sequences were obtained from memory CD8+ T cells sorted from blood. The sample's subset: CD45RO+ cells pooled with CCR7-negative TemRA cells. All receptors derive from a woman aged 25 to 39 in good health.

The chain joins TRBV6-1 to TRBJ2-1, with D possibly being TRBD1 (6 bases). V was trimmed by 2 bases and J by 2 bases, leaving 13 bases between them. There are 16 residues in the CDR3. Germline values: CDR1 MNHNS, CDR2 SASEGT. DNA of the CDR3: TGTGCCAGCAGTGAAAGTAGGGGGTTGGCCTACAATGAGCAGTTCTTC. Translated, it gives CASSESRGLAYNEQFF.

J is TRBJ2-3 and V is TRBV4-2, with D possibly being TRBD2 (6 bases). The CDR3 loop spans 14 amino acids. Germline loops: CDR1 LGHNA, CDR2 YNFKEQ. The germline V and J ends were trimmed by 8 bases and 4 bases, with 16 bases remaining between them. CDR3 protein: CASADAGIADTQYF. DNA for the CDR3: TGTGCCAGCGCCGATGCGGGAATAGCAGATACGCAGTATTTT.

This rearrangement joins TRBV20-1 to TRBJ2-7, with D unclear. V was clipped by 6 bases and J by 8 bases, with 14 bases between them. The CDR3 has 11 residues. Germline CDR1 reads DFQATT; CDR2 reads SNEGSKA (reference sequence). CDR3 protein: CSAVSLGQQYF. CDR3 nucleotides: TGCAGTGCCGTTTCTTTAGGACAGCAGTACTTC.

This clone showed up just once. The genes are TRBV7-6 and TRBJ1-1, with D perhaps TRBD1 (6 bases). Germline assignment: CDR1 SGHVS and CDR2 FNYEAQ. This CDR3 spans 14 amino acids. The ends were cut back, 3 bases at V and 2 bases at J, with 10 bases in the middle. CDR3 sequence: CASSLTGTNTEAFF. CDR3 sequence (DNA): TGTGCCAGCAGCTTGACAGGAACAAACACTGAAGCTTTCTTT.

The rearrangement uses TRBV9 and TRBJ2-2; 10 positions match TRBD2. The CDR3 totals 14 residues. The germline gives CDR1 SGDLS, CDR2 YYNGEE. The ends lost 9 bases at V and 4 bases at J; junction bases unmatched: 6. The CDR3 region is CATGSGRTTGELFF. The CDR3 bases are TGTGCCACCGGTAGCGGGAGGACCACCGGGGAGCTGTTTTTT.

In nucleotides, the CDR3 is TGTGCCAGCAGCAAAGGGAGCGGACAGGGGCGAAGCAATCAGCCCCAGCATTTT. This codes for CASSKGSGQGRSNQPQHF. The chain combines TRBV21-1 with TRBJ1-5; the DNA was not used to check the table's D call, TRBD1. TRBV21-1 is deemed a pseudogene. This CDR3 comprises 18 residues.

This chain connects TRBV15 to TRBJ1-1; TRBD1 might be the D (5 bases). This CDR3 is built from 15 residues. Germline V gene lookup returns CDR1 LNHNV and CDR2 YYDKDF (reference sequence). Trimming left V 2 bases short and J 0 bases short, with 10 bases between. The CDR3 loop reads CATSRQGGLNTEAFF. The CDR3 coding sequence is TGTGCCACCAGCAGACAGGGAGGACTGAACACTGAAGCTTTCTTT. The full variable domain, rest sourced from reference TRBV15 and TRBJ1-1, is DAMVIQNPRYQVTQFGKPVTLSCSQTLNHNVMYWYQQKSSQAPKLLFHYYDKDFNNEADTPDNFQSRRPNTSFCFLDIRSPGLGDTAMYLCATSRQGGLNTEAFFGQGTRLTVV.

CDR3 region: CASSFMTGNRWDTQYF. The CDR3 DNA is TGTGCCAGCAGTTTTATGACAGGGAATAGGTGGGATACGCAGTATTTT. The chain recombines TRBV28 with TRBJ2-3, with 7 bases matching TRBD1. The CDR3 spans 16 residues. The germline V gene has CDR1 MDHEN and CDR2 SYDVKM. The junction had 12 bases not matched to a gene; V was cut back by 3 bases and J by 6 bases.

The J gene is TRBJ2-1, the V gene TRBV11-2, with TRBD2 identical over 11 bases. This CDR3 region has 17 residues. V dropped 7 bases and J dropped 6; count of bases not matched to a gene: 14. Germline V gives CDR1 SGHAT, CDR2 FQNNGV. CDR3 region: CASTLPGLAGGTNEQFF. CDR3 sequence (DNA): TGTGCCAGCACCCTCCCTGGGCTAGCGGGAGGAACCAATGAGCAGTTCTTC.

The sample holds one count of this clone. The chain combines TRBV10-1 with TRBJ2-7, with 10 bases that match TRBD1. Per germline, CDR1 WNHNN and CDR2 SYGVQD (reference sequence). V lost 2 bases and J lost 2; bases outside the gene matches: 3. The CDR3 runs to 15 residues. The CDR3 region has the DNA TGCGCCAGCAGTGAGGGGGGGACAGGGGCCTACGAGCAGTACTTC. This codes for CASSEGGTGAYEQYF.

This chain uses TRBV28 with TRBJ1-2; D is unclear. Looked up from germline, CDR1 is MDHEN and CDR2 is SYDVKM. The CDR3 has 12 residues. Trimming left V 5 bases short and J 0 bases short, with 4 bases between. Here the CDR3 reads CASSLTNYGYTF. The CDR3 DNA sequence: TGTGCCAGCAGTCTCACTAACTATGGCTACACCTTC.

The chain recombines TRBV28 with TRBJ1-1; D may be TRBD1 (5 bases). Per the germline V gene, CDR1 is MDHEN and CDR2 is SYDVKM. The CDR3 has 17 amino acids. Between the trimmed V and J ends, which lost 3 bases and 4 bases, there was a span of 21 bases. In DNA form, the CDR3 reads TGTGCCAGCAGTTTTACCCGGGGGGTTACAAGTCGCACTGAAGCTTTCTTT. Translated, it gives CASSFTRGVTSRTEAFF.

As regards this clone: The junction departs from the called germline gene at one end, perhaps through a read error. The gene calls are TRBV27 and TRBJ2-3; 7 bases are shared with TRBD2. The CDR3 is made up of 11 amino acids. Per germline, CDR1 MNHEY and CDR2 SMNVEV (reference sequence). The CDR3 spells CASWSGINPHF. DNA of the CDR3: TGTGCTTCATGGAGCGGGATCAACCCCCATTTT.

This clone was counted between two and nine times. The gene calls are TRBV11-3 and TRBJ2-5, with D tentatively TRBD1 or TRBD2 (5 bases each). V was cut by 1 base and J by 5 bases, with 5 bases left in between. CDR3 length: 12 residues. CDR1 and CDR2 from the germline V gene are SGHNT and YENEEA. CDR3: CASSLGDETQYF. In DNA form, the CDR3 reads TGTGCCAGCAGCTTAGGGGACGAGACCCAGTACTTC. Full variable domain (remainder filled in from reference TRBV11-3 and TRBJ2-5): EAGVVQSPRYKIIEKKQPVAFWCNPISGHNTLYWYLQNLGQGPELLIRYENEEAVDDSQLPKDRFSAERLKGVDSTLKIQPAELGDSAVYLCASSLGDETQYFGPGTRLLVL.

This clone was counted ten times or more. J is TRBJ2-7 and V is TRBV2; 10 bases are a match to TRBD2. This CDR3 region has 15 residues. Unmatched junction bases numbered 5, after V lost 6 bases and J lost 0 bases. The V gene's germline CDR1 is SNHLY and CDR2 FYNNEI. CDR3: CASRTASGSSYEQYF. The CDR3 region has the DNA TGTGCCAGCAGAACGGCTAGCGGGAGCTCCTACGAGCAGTACTTC.

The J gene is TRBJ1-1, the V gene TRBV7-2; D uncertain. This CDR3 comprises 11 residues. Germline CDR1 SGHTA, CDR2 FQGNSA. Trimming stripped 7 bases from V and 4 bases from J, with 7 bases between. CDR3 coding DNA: TGTGCCAGCAAGAGCGGCACTGAAGCTTTCTTT. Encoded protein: CASKSGTEAFF.

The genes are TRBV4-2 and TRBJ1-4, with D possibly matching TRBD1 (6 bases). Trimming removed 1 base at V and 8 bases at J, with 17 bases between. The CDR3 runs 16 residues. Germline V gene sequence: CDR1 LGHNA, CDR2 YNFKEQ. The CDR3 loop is CASSQVEDKGGEKLFF. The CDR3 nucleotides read TGTGCCAGCAGCCAAGTCGAGGACAAAGGGGGAGAAAAACTGTTTTTT.